Shown below are 27 T cell receptor beta chains from a single sample sequenced in a study of cytomegalovirus exposure and HLA in healthy donors. Amplification used 60 Vbeta primers and 13 Jbeta primers. Sequencing was performed with immunoSEQ multiplex PCR; in TCRdb, only in-frame clones are kept and a portion is missing. The table has fewer than 200,000 clones, approximately 80% seen once. Sequenced sample: PBMCs. These receptors originate from a man younger than 35 in good health and CMV-seropositive.

The chain couples TRBV7-9 to TRBJ2-1, with a tentative D call TRBD1 (5 bases). The CDR3 spans 13 residues. V was shortened by 3 bases and J by 5 bases, with 8 bases between the two germline ends. Germline V lookup: CDR1 SEHNR, CDR2 FQNEAQ (reference sequence). The DNA for the CDR3 is TGTGCCAGCAGCTTGCCAGGGCACAATGAGCAGTTCTTC. This encodes CASSLPGHNEQFF.

The V gene is TRBV7-9, the J gene TRBJ2-7; 8 bases match TRBD1. Trimming cost V 0 bases and J 9 bases; bases outside gene matches: 13. The CDR3 loop spans 16 amino acids. CDR1 is SEHNR and CDR2 is FQNEAQ in the germline V gene (reference sequence). The CDR3 is CASSLALSDRAWGQYF. DNA of the CDR3: TGTGCCAGCAGCTTAGCGCTTTCGGACAGGGCTTGGGGGCAGTACTTC.

The chain combines TRBV7-9 with TRBJ2-5; D may be TRBD1 (6 bases). Germline CDR1 SEHNR, CDR2 FQNEAQ (reference sequence). This CDR3 is 14 amino acids long. V was trimmed by 1 base and J by 6 bases, leaving 12 bases between them. The chain's CDR3 is CASSLGRDMKTQYF. CDR3 bases: TGTGCCAGCAGCTTAGGCAGGGACATGAAGACCCAGTACTTC.

The chain uses TRBV10-3 and TRBJ1-4; 9 positions agree with TRBD1. V trimming: 3 bases; J trimming: 4 bases; junction bases outside the gene matches: 6. Germline CDR1 ENHRY, CDR2 SYGVKD. CDR3 length equals 16 residues. The CDR3 sequence is CAISDPETGGNEKLFF. CDR3 coding DNA: TGTGCCATCAGTGACCCCGAGACAGGGGGTAATGAAAAACTGTTTTTT.

V gene TRBV6-1 combines with J gene TRBJ1-6; TRBD1 matches 8 bases. This CDR3 is built from 17 residues. The germline V gene encodes CDR1 MNHNS and CDR2 SASEGT. J was trimmed by 0 bases and V by 4 bases; bases with no gene match: 5. The CDR3 DNA sequence: TGTGCCAGCAGTGCGAGACAGGGGCCCTCCTATAATTCACCCCTCCACTTT. It yields the protein CASSARQGPSYNSPLHF.

J is TRBJ1-5 and V is TRBV7-9; D might be TRBD1 (5 bases). The CDR3 totals 13 residues. The V gene lost 5 bases and the J gene lost 4 bases, with 9 bases spanning the gap. Germline values: CDR1 SEHNR, CDR2 FQNEAQ (reference sequence). CDR3 coding DNA: TGTGCCAGCAGCCGGGGGAGAAATCAGCCCCAGCATTTT. Translated: CASSRGRNQPQHF.

The chain recombines TRBV6-1 with TRBJ1-5; 9 bases agree with TRBD1. The CDR3 is 15 amino acids. Germline lookup yields CDR1 MNHNS and CDR2 SASEGT. Trimming cost V 5 bases and J 7 bases; bases outside gene matches: 9. The CDR3 here is CASSPTGTGRQPQHF. CDR3 DNA: TGTGCCAGCAGTCCGACCGGGACAGGGAGGCAGCCCCAGCATTTT.

V and J are TRBV6-1 and TRBJ2-5; D is ambiguous. This CDR3 spans 12 amino acids. Germline V CDR1 and CDR2: MNHNS, SASEGT. The ends were cut back, 4 bases at V and 5 bases at J, with 8 bases in the middle. CDR3 protein: CASSVEWETQYF. CDR3 nucleotides: TGTGCCAGCAGTGTCGAGTGGGAGACCCAGTACTTC.

The rearrangement joins TRBV18 to TRBJ1-2; TRBD1 matches 7 bases. With V trimmed by 4 bases and J by 7 bases, 9 bases remained unmatched. This CDR3 contains 14 residues. The germline V gene encodes CDR1 KGHSH and CDR2 LQKENI. CDR3 in DNA: TGTGCCAGCTCACGCGACAGGGAAGTGGGTGGCTACACCTTC. This translates into CASSRDREVGGYTF.

CDR3 sequence reads: CASRLGGYNEQFF. In DNA, the CDR3 is TGTGCCAGCAGACTCGGGGGCTACAATGAGCAGTTCTTC. The chain links TRBV6-5 to TRBJ2-1, with D tentatively TRBD2 (6 bases). This CDR3 has 13 residues. Germline CDR1 and CDR2: MNHEY and SVGAGI. Deletions cut 6 bases from V and 3 bases from J, with 9 bases between.

The chain is built from TRBV6-7 and TRBJ2-3; 13 nucleotides align to TRBD2. TRBV6-7 is sorted into the ORF group, with uncertain function. The CDR3 covers 19 residues. Written as DNA, the CDR3 is TGTGACCCCCCGGATCATGCCGGGACTAGCGGGATTAGAGGGGATACGCAGTATTTT. It yields the protein CDPPDHAGTSGIRGDTQYF.

The chain couples TRBV4-3 to TRBJ2-1; 9 bases match TRBD2. This CDR3 is built from 17 residues. Germline CDR1 reads LGHNA; CDR2 reads YSLEER. V lost 0 bases to trimming and J lost 4 bases; unmatched junction nucleotides: 7. CDR3 in amino acids: CASSQDLAGDRYNEQFF. The CDR3 region has the DNA TGCGCCAGCAGCCAAGATTTAGCGGGGGACCGATACAATGAGCAGTTCTTC.

The gene calls are TRBV10-1 and TRBJ1-1, with a tentative D call TRBD1 (6 bases). Germline assignment: CDR1 WNHNN and CDR2 SYGVQD (reference sequence). This CDR3 is built from 17 residues. The V and J ends lost 0 bases and 4 bases respectively, with 18 bases between them. For the CDR3, the DNA is TGCGCCAGCAGTGAGTCGGCACAGGGAGGGTTTATCACTGAAGCTTTCTTT. Protein: CASSESAQGGFITEAFF.

The chain combines TRBV4-1 with TRBJ2-7; 7 bases are shared with TRBD1. V was pared by 4 bases and J by 4 bases, with 7 bases of the junction left unmatched. The CDR3 consists of 14 residues. CDR1 MGHRA and CDR2 YSYEKL come from the germline V gene. CDR3 sequence (DNA): TGCGCCAGCAGCCTCCGGGACAGCCGTTACGAGCAGTACTTC. As protein: CASSLRDSRYEQYF.

The V and J genes are TRBV10-1 and TRBJ1-1, with no clear D. Per the germline V gene, CDR1 is WNHNN and CDR2 is SYGVQD (reference sequence). CDR3 size: 14 residues. The ends were cut back, 2 bases at V and 5 bases at J, with 12 bases in the middle. CDR3 loop: CASSEGRRGTEAFF. The CDR3 DNA sequence: TGCGCCAGCAGTGAGGGTCGACGAGGAACTGAAGCTTTCTTT.

This clone is a singleton in its sample. V gene TRBV7-2 combines with J gene TRBJ2-7; unclear D gene. Trimming stripped 1 base from V and 4 bases from J, with 11 bases between. The germline CDR1 and CDR2 sequences are SGHTA and FQGNSA. The CDR3 extends over 14 amino acids. The CDR3 sequence: CASSLELGPYEQYF. In nucleotides, the CDR3 is TGTGCCAGCAGCTTAGAATTGGGCCCTTACGAGCAGTACTTC.

The V and J genes are TRBV2 and TRBJ2-5; D gene unclear. The CDR3 is 10 amino acids. Germline V gene lookup returns CDR1 SNHLY and CDR2 FYNNEI. Trimming removed 8 bases at V and 5 bases at J, with 6 bases between. CDR3 in DNA: TGTGCCAGCCAAGAGGAGACCCAGTACTTC. Protein: CASQEETQYF. Based on the CDR3 plus reference TRBV2 and TRBJ2-5, the full variable domain is EPEVTQTPSHQVTQMGQEVILRCVPISNHLYFYWYRQILGQKVEFLVSFYNNEISEKSEIFDDQFSVERPDGSNFTLKIRSTKLEDSAMYFCASQEETQYFGPGTRLLVL.

This chain links TRBV5-8 with TRBJ2-5; 9 bases agree with TRBD2. Germline CDR1 and CDR2: SGHTS and YDEGEE. The CDR3 runs to 16 residues. V lost 4 bases and J lost 5; bases outside the gene matches: 12. The DNA for the CDR3 is TGTGCCAGCAGCCCGGGGCGGGAGGGCCTATTCGAGACCCAGTACTTC. Its protein product is CASSPGREGLFETQYF.

V and J are TRBV19 and TRBJ1-5; 9 nucleotides agree with TRBD1. Germline loops: CDR1 LNHDA, CDR2 SQIVND (reference sequence). This CDR3 region has 16 residues. The V and J ends lost 1 base and 5 bases, in that order; junction bases with no gene match: 6. CDR3 sequence reads: CASSIAGQGIDQPQHF. CDR3 DNA sequence: TGTGCCAGTAGTATAGCTGGACAGGGGATCGATCAGCCCCAGCATTTT.

The chain combines TRBV9 with TRBJ1-2, with D perhaps matching TRBD1 (5 bases). V was pared by 0 bases and J by 6 bases, with 12 bases between. Germline CDR1 is SGDLS and CDR2 is YYNGEE. The CDR3 runs 14 residues. The CDR3 sequence: CASSVEPQGHGYTF. CDR3 sequence (DNA): TGTGCCAGCAGCGTAGAACCCCAGGGCCATGGCTACACCTTC. The variable domain in full, with the rest retrieved from reference TRBV9 and TRBJ1-2, is DSGVTQTPKHLITATGQRVTLRCSPRSGDLSVYWYQQSLDQGLQFLIQYYNGEERAKGNILERFSAQQFPDLHSELNLSSLELGDSALYFCASSVEPQGHGYTFGSGTRLTVV.

This clone was seen a few times. This sequence joins TRBV5-1 and TRBJ2-3; maybe TRBD2 (6 bases). V gave up 0 bases and J gave up 0 bases, with 11 bases separating them. This CDR3 has 16 amino acids. CDR1 is SGHRS, CDR2 YFSETQ, per germline. CDR3 sequence (DNA): TGCGCCAGCAGCTTGGGGGACTCCCGGAGCACAGATACGCAGTATTTT. As protein: CASSLGDSRSTDTQYF.

The chain combines TRBV27 with TRBJ1-1; 8 nucleotides line up with TRBD1. This CDR3 contains 15 residues. V was clipped by 5 bases and J by 7 bases; unmatched bases: 12. Germline V gives CDR1 MNHEY, CDR2 SMNVEV (reference sequence). CDR3 DNA sequence: TGTGCCAGCAGTGCACCAGGGACAGGAGATCTTGAAGCTTTCTTT. Its translation is CASSAPGTGDLEAFF.

In DNA, the CDR3 is TGCGCCAGCAGTGGGGGACTAGCGGGAGGTCAAGAGACCCAGTACTTC. Its protein is CASSGGLAGGQETQYF. The chain has TRBV10-1 and TRBJ2-5, with 15 bases identical to TRBD2. The CDR3 contains 16 residues. Germline V CDR1 and CDR2: WNHNN, SYGVQD (reference sequence). Unmatched junction bases numbered 2, after V lost 4 bases and J lost 2 bases.

The chain couples TRBV19 to TRBJ1-6; perhaps TRBD1 as D (5 bases). The germline gives CDR1 LNHDA, CDR2 SQIVND (reference sequence). Trimming cost V 7 bases and J 10 bases, with 20 bases left between them. This CDR3 has 15 amino acids. CDR3 residues: CASTPGNRIRSPLHF. The CDR3, as DNA: TGTGCCAGTACCCCAGGGAACAGGATACGATCACCCCTCCACTTT.

This chain connects TRBV6-1 to TRBJ2-1; 8 nucleotides agree with TRBD2. The V gene end was trimmed by 4 bases and the J gene end by 4 bases; junction bases not matched to a gene: 9. This CDR3 has 16 residues. Germline CDR1 MNHNS, CDR2 SASEGT. The CDR3 sequence is CASSVLAGQFYNEQFF. The CDR3 DNA is TGTGCCAGCAGTGTGTTAGCGGGGCAATTTTACAATGAGCAGTTCTTC.

This clone is a singleton in its sample. The chain links TRBV4-1 to TRBJ2-1; D gene ambiguous. The V gene's germline CDR1 is MGHRA and CDR2 YSYEKL. The V end was cut by 0 bases, the J end by 13 bases, with 13 bases between. The CDR3 contains 13 residues. The CDR3 reads CASSQEGSRIQFF. The CDR3 DNA reads as TGCGCCAGCAGCCAAGAGGGTTCTAGAATTCAGTTCTTC.

This rearrangement joins TRBV6-1 to TRBJ2-7; 10 bases agree with TRBD2. This CDR3 comprises 14 residues. Trimming cost V 8 bases and J 0 bases; bases outside gene matches: 4. The germline V gene encodes CDR1 MNHNS and CDR2 SASEGT. This chain's CDR3 is CASLTSGTSYEQYF. CDR3 DNA sequence: TGTGCCAGCCTTACTAGCGGGACCTCCTACGAGCAGTACTTC.